The 17 T cell receptor beta chains below were found in one sample sequenced in a study of blood T cell repertoires in COVID-19. Repertoires were generated with immunoSEQ multiplex PCR, while TCRdb's copy carries only in-frame clones and drops some. This table holds 200,000 to 250,000 clones, 80% to 90% found once. Material for sequencing was peripheral blood. The receptors stem from a man aged 35-49 years with acute or convalescent COVID-19.

The chain has TRBV11-2 and TRBJ1-5; D possibly corresponds to TRBD1 (5 bases). CDR3 size: 13 residues. Trimming cost V 0 bases and J 11 bases, with 11 bases left between them. From germline, CDR1 is SGHAT and CDR2 FQNNGV. The CDR3 region is CASSLDSRTTQHF. CDR3 DNA: TGTGCCAGCAGCTTAGATTCGCGGACAACCCAGCATTTT.

This chain links TRBV11-2 with TRBJ2-5; 9 bases agree with TRBD1. The germline gives CDR1 SGHAT, CDR2 FQNNGV. The CDR3 length is 15 residues. The trim removed 0 bases at V and 5 bases at J, leaving 4 bases unmatched. CDR3 amino acids: CASSLDGTGRETQYF. As DNA, the CDR3 is TGTGCCAGCAGCTTAGATGGGACAGGGCGGGAGACCCAGTACTTC.

The chain uses TRBV6-5 and TRBJ1-1; 9 bases match TRBD1. The junction had 7 bases not matched to a gene; V was cut back by 3 bases and J by 8 bases. The CDR3 runs 14 residues. Germline assignment: CDR1 MNHEY and CDR2 SVGAGI. The CDR3 sequence is CASSYGQGTGEAFF. CDR3 nucleotides: TGTGCCAGCAGTTATGGCCAGGGGACAGGGGAAGCTTTCTTT.

This clone was detected a few times. The chain uses TRBV2 and TRBJ1-6; unclear D gene. Germline V lookup: CDR1 SNHLY, CDR2 FYNNEI. This CDR3 is 15 amino acids long. V was cut by 4 bases and J by 3 bases, with 10 bases left in between. DNA of the CDR3: TGTGCCAGCAGTGTTTCGGGAATCTATAATTCACCCCTCCACTTT. It specifies CASSVSGIYNSPLHF. The variable domain in full, completed from reference TRBV2 and TRBJ1-6, reads EPEVTQTPSHQVTQMGQEVILRCVPISNHLYFYWYRQILGQKVEFLVSFYNNEISEKSEIFDDQFSVERPDGSNFTLKIRSTKLEDSAMYFCASSVSGIYNSPLHFGNGTRLTVT.

The chain links TRBV4-2 to TRBJ1-6, with 7 bases lining up with TRBD1. Trimming removed 8 bases from V and 7 bases from J; junction bases left unmatched: 8. Germline loops: CDR1 LGHNA, CDR2 YNFKEQ. This CDR3 is 14 amino acids long. CDR3 sequence: CASHGDRLNSPLHF. CDR3 bases: TGTGCCAGCCACGGGGACAGACTCAATTCACCCCTCCACTTT.

The rearrangement uses TRBV10-3 and TRBJ1-1, with TRBD1 identical over 7 bases. The germline V gene encodes CDR1 ENHRY and CDR2 SYGVKD. The V and J ends lost 5 bases and 1 base, in that order; junction bases with no gene match: 10. CDR3 length equals 16 residues. The CDR3 coding sequence is TGTGCCATCAGTTCAATCCGGGACAGCGCGAACACTGAAGCTTTCTTT. Its protein is CAISSIRDSANTEAFF.

The chain couples TRBV6-5 to TRBJ1-4; D gene uncertain. Germline V gives CDR1 MNHEY, CDR2 SVGAGI. V was trimmed by 4 bases and J by 7 bases, leaving 10 bases between them. The CDR3 loop spans 13 amino acids. CDR3 sequence (DNA): TGTGCCAGCAGTTTAAGGCCGGGTGAAAAACTGTTTTTT. This gives the protein CASSLRPGEKLFF.

The chain has TRBV2 and TRBJ1-1; D perhaps matches TRBD1 (6 bases). The CDR3 consists of 15 residues. The germline gives CDR1 SNHLY, CDR2 FYNNEI. Trimming left V 2 bases short and J 7 bases short, with 17 bases between. The CDR3 DNA reads as TGTGCCAGCAGTGAATTGCGGGGGGCGCAGAGTGAAGCTTTCTTT. Protein: CASSELRGAQSEAFF. The full variable domain, rest sourced from reference TRBV2 and TRBJ1-1, is EPEVTQTPSHQVTQMGQEVILRCVPISNHLYFYWYRQILGQKVEFLVSFYNNEISEKSEIFDDQFSVERPDGSNFTLKIRSTKLEDSAMYFCASSELRGAQSEAFFGQGTRLTVV.

As DNA, the CDR3 is TGTGCCACCTCAGGGTCCGGTCAGCCCCAGCATTTT. It codes for CATSGSGQPQHF. The rearrangement joins TRBV19 to TRBJ1-5; weak D call: TRBD1 (5 bases). V lost 10 bases and J lost 6, with 13 bases in between. The CDR3 consists of 12 residues. CDR1 and CDR2 from the germline V gene are LNHDA and SQIVND (reference sequence). The full variable domain, completed using reference TRBV19 and TRBJ1-5, is DGGITQSPKYLFRKEGQNVTLSCEQNLNHDAMYWYRQDPGQGLRLIYYSQIVNDFQKGDIAEGYSVSREKKESFPLTVTSAQKNPTAFYLCATSGSGQPQHFGDGTRLSIL.

The chain uses TRBV19 and TRBJ2-2; D remains unclear. Trimming cost V 3 bases and J 6 bases, with 8 bases left between them. This CDR3 comprises 13 residues. CDR1 and CDR2 from the germline V gene are LNHDA and SQIVND (reference sequence). The CDR3 protein is CASSIRLPGELFF. The DNA for the CDR3 is TGTGCCAGTAGTATTCGTCTACCCGGGGAGCTGTTTTTT.

The chain combines TRBV27 with TRBJ1-2; 9 positions match TRBD1. V was clipped by 6 bases and J by 7 bases; unmatched bases: 6. The CDR3 has 13 amino acids. In germline, CDR1 is MNHEY, CDR2 SMNVEV (reference sequence). This chain's CDR3 is CASSGTGKGGYTF. The CDR3 nucleotides read TGTGCCAGCAGCGGGACAGGGAAAGGTGGCTACACCTTC.

The chain has TRBV7-9 and TRBJ1-2; D remains unclear. In germline, CDR1 is SEHNR, CDR2 FQNEAQ (reference sequence). The CDR3 is 16 residues long. Trimming removed 5 bases from V and 6 bases from J, with 22 bases in between. In nucleotides, the CDR3 is TGTGCCAGCAGCCACACGGCCCAGCCTAGGATTAATGGCTACACCTTC. Its translation: CASSHTAQPRINGYTF.

V gene TRBV5-5 combines with J gene TRBJ2-5, with TRBD1 matching over 11 bases. Trimming at V came to 4 bases and at J to 1 base, leaving 9 bases not matched to a gene. This CDR3 region has 17 residues. CDR1 and CDR2 from the germline V gene are SGHKS and YYEKEE (reference sequence). DNA of the CDR3: TGTGCCAGCAGCCCGTACCCGGGACAGGGGGGCCAAGAGACCCAGTACTTC. Protein product: CASSPYPGQGGQETQYF. The variable domain in full, completed from reference TRBV5-5 and TRBJ2-5, reads DAGVTQSPTHLIKTRGQQVTLRCSPISGHKSVSWYQQVLGQGPQFIFQYYEKEERGRGNFPDRFSARQFPNYSSELNVNALLLGDSALYLCASSPYPGQGGQETQYFGPGTRLLVL.

V and J are TRBV7-6 and TRBJ1-4; TRBD1 aligns across 7 bases. V lost 2 bases to trimming and J lost 6 bases; unmatched junction nucleotides: 6. The CDR3 is 15 amino acids. Germline V gene sequence: CDR1 SGHVS, CDR2 FNYEAQ. CDR3 DNA sequence: TGTGCCAGCAGCTTAAATTCGGGACAGTATGAAAAACTGTTTTTT. Amino acids: CASSLNSGQYEKLFF.

The rearrangement uses TRBV5-5 and TRBJ1-1; D unclear. With 5 bases removed from V and 0 bases from J, the gap between germline ends came to 2 bases. CDR1 and CDR2 (germline): SGHKS, YYEKEE (reference sequence). This CDR3 region has 11 residues. The CDR3 sequence: CASSMNTEAFF. The CDR3 coding sequence is TGTGCCAGCAGTATGAACACTGAAGCTTTCTTT.

Only one count was recorded for this clone. V usage is TRBV5-1 and J usage is TRBJ2-7, with 12 bases identical to TRBD2. Per the germline V gene, CDR1 is SGHRS and CDR2 is YFSETQ. V lost 3 bases and J lost 2; bases outside the gene matches: 9. This CDR3 has 17 amino acids. CDR3 nucleotides: TGCGCCAGCAGCTCTAGGACTAGCGGGGCGAAGCCCTACGAGCAGTACTTC. Its protein is CASSSRTSGAKPYEQYF.

The chain has TRBV10-2 and TRBJ2-1, with D possibly matching TRBD2 (5 bases). The CDR3 totals 17 residues. V was clipped by 2 bases and J by 0 bases, with 14 bases between them. The germline gives CDR1 WSHSY, CDR2 SAAADI. The CDR3 bases are TGCGCCAGCAGTGAGGGCCGGGGATTCAGCTCCTACAATGAGCAGTTCTTC. Translation gives CASSEGRGFSSYNEQFF.